This TCR beta chain was recovered during a study of blood T cell repertoires in COVID-19. This CDR3 region has 19 residues. V was cut by 1 base and J by 0 bases, with 19 bases left in between. Germline V lookup: CDR1 SGHTA, CDR2 FQGNSA. TCRdb's table, derived via immunoSEQ multiplex PCR, lists solely in-frame clones and lacks some. The sample has approximately 200,000 clones, about nine tenths seen once. This receptor was identified in a man aged 25 to 45 who had recovered from COVID-19. The V call is TRBV7-2, the J call TRBJ2-1, with D unresolved. The sample comprised PBMCs or T cells enriched from blood (not recorded which). CDR3 residues: CASSLGLRSLIGSYNEQFF. The CDR3 DNA reads TGTGCCAGCAGCTTAGGGTTAAGGAGTTTAATAGGCTCCTACAATGAGCAGTTCTTC. Supplemented by reference TRBV7-2 and TRBJ2-1, the full variable domain reads GAGVSQSPSNKVTEKGKDVELRCDPISGHTALYWYRQSLGQGLEFLIYFQGNSAPDKSGLPSDRFSAERTGGSVSTLTIQRTQQEDSAVYLCASSLGLRSLIGSYNEQFFGPGTRLTVL.